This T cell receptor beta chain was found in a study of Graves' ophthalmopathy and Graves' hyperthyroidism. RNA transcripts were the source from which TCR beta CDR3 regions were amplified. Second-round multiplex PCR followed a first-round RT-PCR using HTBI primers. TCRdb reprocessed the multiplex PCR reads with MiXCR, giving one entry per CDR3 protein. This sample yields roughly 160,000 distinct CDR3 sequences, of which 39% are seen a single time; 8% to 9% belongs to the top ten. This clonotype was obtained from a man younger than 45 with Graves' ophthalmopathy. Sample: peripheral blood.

The CDR3 DNA is TGCAGTGCGCCAGTTACTGCCAGGGACCCCTACGAGCAGTACTTC. Translating it yields CSAPVTARDPYEQYF. The chain joins TRBV20-1 to TRBJ2-7; D tentatively fits TRBD1 or TRBD2 (5 bases each). Germline V gives CDR1 DFQATT, CDR2 SNEGSKA (reference sequence). The ends were cut back, 6 bases at V and 2 bases at J, with 20 bases in the middle. The CDR3 totals 15 residues.